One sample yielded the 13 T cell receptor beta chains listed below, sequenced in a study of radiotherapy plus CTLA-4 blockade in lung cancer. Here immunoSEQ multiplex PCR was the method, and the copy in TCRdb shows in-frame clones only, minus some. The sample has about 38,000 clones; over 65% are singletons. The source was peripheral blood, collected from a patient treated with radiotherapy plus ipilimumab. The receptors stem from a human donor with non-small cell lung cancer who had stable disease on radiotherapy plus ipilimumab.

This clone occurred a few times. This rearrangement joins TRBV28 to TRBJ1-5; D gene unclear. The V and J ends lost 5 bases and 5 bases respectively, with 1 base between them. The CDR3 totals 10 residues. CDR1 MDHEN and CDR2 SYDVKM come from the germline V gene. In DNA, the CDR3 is TGTGCCAGCAGTGATCAGCCCCAGCATTTT. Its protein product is CASSDQPQHF.

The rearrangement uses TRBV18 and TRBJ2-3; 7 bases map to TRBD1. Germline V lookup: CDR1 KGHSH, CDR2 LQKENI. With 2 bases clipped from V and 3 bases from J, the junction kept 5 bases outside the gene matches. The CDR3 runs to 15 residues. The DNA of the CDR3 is TGTGCCAGCTCACCAGAGACAGGGCTGACAGATACGCAGTATTTT. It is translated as CASSPETGLTDTQYF.

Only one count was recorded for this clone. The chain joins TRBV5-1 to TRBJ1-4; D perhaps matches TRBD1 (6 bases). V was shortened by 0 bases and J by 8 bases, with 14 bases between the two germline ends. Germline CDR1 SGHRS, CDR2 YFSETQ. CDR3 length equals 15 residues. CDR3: CASSLVSGVDEKLFF. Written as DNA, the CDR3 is TGCGCCAGCAGCTTGGTTTCAGGGGTGGACGAAAAACTGTTTTTT.

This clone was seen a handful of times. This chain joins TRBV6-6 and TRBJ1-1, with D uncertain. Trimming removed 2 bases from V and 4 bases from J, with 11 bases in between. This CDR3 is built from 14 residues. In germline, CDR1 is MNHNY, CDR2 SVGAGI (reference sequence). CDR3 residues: CASSYGQLSTEAFF. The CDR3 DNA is TGTGCCAGCAGTTACGGGCAGCTCAGCACTGAAGCTTTCTTT.

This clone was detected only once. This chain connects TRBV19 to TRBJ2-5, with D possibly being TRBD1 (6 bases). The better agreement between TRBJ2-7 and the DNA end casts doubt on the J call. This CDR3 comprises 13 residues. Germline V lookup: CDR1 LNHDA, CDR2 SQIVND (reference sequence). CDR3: CATKSPRGHEQYF. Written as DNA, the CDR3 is TGTGCCACCAAAAGCCCCAGGGGCCACGAGCAGTACTTC.

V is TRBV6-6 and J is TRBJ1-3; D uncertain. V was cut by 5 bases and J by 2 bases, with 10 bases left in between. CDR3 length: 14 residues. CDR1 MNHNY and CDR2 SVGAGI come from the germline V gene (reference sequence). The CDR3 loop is CASSPGGTGNTIYF. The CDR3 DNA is TGTGCCAGCAGTCCGGGTGGAACTGGAAACACCATATATTTT.

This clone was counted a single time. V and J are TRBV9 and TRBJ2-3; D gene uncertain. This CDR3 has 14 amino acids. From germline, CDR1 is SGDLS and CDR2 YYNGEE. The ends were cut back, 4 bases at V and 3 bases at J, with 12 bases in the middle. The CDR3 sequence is CASSRTPATDTQYF. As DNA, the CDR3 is TGTGCCAGCAGCCGCACACCGGCGACAGATACGCAGTATTTT. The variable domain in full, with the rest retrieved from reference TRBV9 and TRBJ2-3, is DSGVTQTPKHLITATGQRVTLRCSPRSGDLSVYWYQQSLDQGLQFLIQYYNGEERAKGNILERFSAQQFPDLHSELNLSSLELGDSALYFCASSRTPATDTQYFGPGTRLTVL.

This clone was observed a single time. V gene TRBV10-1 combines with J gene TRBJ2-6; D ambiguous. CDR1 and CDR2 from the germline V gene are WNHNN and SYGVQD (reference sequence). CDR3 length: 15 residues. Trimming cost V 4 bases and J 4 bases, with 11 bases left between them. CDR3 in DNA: TGCGCCAGCAGTGCGTCCCTATCCGGGGCCAACGTCCTGACTTTC. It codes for CASSASLSGANVLTF.

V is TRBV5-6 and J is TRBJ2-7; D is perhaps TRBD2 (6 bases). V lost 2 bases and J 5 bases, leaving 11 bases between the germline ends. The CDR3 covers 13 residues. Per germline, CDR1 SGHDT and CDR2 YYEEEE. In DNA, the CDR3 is TGTGCCAGCAGCTTCGGGGGTCTGGACGAGCAGTACTTC. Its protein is CASSFGGLDEQYF.

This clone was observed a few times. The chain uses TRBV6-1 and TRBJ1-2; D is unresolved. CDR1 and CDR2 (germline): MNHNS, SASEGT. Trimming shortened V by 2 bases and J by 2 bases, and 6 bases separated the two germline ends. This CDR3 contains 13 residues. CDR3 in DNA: TGTGCCAGCAGTGAAACCGTGAACTATGGCTACACCTTC. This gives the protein CASSETVNYGYTF.

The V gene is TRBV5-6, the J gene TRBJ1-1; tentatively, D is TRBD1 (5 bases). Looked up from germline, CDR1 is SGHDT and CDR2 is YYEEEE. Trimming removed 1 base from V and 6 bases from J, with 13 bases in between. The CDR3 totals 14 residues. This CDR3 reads CASSLLWAGAEAFF. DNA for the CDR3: TGTGCCAGCAGCTTGCTGTGGGCGGGGGCTGAAGCTTTCTTT.

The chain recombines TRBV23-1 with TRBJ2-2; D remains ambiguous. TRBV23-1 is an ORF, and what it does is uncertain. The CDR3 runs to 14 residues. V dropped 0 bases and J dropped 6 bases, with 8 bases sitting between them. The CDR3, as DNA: TGCGCCAGCAGTCAATCGGGCAGATCCGGGGAGCTGTTTTTT. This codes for CASSQSGRSGELFF.

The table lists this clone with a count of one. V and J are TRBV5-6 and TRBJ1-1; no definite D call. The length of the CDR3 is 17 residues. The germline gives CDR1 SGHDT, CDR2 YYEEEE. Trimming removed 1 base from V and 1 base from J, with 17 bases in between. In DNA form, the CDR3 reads TGTGCCAGCAGCTTGTACAAGGTGGGGTCCCGGAACACTGAAGCTTTCTTT. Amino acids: CASSLYKVGSRNTEAFF.